Only a few counts were recorded for the clone carrying this T cell receptor beta chain. The antigen is not known. Time point meaning: cycle 4 day 1 (C4D1), after 5 to 7 weeks of nivolumab. Each patient's relapse followed autologous stem cell transplantation, and brentuximab vedotin exposure varied. Germline V gene lookup returns CDR1 SGDLS and CDR2 YYNGEE. The CDR3 totals 15 residues. Trimming took off 3 bases at V and 7 bases at J, with 14 bases between the two ends. This sample is drawn from a study of PD-1 blockade in classical Hodgkin lymphoma. Study summary: Patients were treated with nivolumab at 3 mg/kg, and this was given intravenously every 2 weeks.

Study-wide results and limits: In newly diagnosed patients, baseline TCR diversity was reportedly below that of healthy donors. Patients with an early start, nivolumab under 1 year after ASCT, were excluded. A significant rise in TCR diversity was seen by C4D1 for CD4+ cells but not for CD8+ cells.

Generated by immunoSEQ multiplex PCR, the TCRdb table keeps only in-frame clones and is missing some. Here the sample spans tens of thousands of clones, roughly 77% being singletons. The chain links TRBV9 to TRBJ1-6, with D hard to call. This TCR was recovered from a human donor with classical Hodgkin lymphoma. Sequences were derived from peripheral blood mononuclear cells (PBMCs), sampled before the fourth cycle of nivolumab. This CDR3 is CASSGEVAGNSPLHF. The CDR3 DNA is TGTGCCAGCAGCGGAGAGGTTGCCGGGAATTCACCCCTCCACTTT.